The T cell receptor beta chain described here comes from a study of Graves' ophthalmopathy and Graves' hyperthyroidism. At the level of the study: Peripheral blood collection took place at initial diagnosis, before any treatment.

V was clipped by 0 bases and J by 4 bases, with 7 bases between them. This CDR3 is built from 13 residues. CDR1 MGHRA and CDR2 YSYEKL come from the germline V gene. Study-wide findings and caveats: Blood also harbored most expanded thyroid clonotypes above 0.001 frequency. At just over 70% sensitivity and approximately 78% specificity, the model predicted progression of the ophthalmopathy.

PBMCs were isolated by Ficoll-Paque density gradient centrifugation, using approximately 10 ml of fresh peripheral blood as the starting material. Amplification from RNA transcripts yielded the TCR beta CDR3 regions. Investigators did first-round RT-PCR with HTBI primers, then second-round multiplex PCR. TCRdb passed the multiplex PCR reads through MiXCR, listing each CDR3 protein once. The sample contains approximately 500,000 distinct CDR3 sequences, about an eighth of which appear only once. A note on this clonotype: Its cognate antigen is unknown.

Source material: blood. The chain is built from TRBV4-1 and TRBJ2-7; a weak D match, TRBD1 (5 bases). The receptor comes from a woman in her 30s with Graves' ophthalmopathy. The CDR3 DNA is TGCGCCAGCAGCCAAGAGGACACATACGAGCAGTACTTC. Translating it yields CASSQEDTYEQYF.